This T cell receptor (beta chain) was documented in a study of tumor and adjacent non-tumor tissue in lung cancer. The library came from three nested PCR rounds adapted from ARM-PCR protocols. TCRdb passed the multiplex PCR reads through MiXCR, listing each CDR3 protein once. The table has approximately 75,000 distinct CDR3 sequences, around 77% seen once. V lost 9 bases to trimming and J lost 4 bases, with 16 bases between them. Looked up from germline, CDR1 is KGHSH and CDR2 is LQKENI. CDR3 length: 13 amino acids. This sample's RNA came from whole unsorted tissue. Sequenced sample: lung tumor tissue. This chain joins TRBV18 and TRBJ2-7, with a tentative D call TRBD1 (6 bases). The TCR originated in a woman aged 50 to 60 with non-small cell lung cancer. This chain's CDR3 is CASSQGRGYEQYF. The CDR3 DNA reads TGTGCCAGTTCCCAGGGCAGGGGTTACGAGCAGTACTTC.